This T cell receptor beta chain emerged from a study of T cell repertoires in ileal Crohn's disease (dated by TCRdb to about 2019). Describing the broader study: At the time of surgery, roughly 40% of patients were active smokers, and the median duration of disease was approximately 8 years. Surgery was performed for a complication in all patients, with stricturing disease in approximately 60% and penetrating disease in approximately 40%. Postoperative therapy was given to about half of the patients, with thiopurines administered to under 12 patients and anti-TNF agents administered to 18 patients. TCR repertoire analysis was done in a few dozen Crohn's disease patients from a prospective multicentre cohort. Running in parallel with the study was a multicentre cohort set up to find predictors of early endoscopic recurrence following ileocolonic resection. A Rutgeerts score above i0 was used to define endoscopic postoperative recurrence. A total of around 170 mucosal samples from roughly 60 patients were sequenced, collected from several sites on the surgical specimen as well as at postoperative endoscopy. What the authors observed across the whole study: Compared with CD4 T cells, sorted CD8 T cells held more high-frequency clones, which suggests that the mucosal expansions were mostly CD8. Higher high-frequency clone percentages at surgery were associated with endoscopic recurrence; all patients with clonality above 26.8% (18/57) had recurrence. A significantly higher proportion of clonal expansions was observed in active smokers at surgery than in non-smokers (about 25% vs 20%, p=0.02). Only a subgroup of patients, of unstated size, had their mucosal CD4 and CD8 T cells sorted and sequenced.

In the germline V gene, CDR1 corresponds to SQVTM and CDR2 to ANQGSEA. From cysteine to phenylalanine, the CDR3 is 11 amino acids long. Kept here is only the CDR3 DNA, which spans 33 bases and is read in frame from base 1. V is pared back by 7 bases and J by 12 bases, with 18 bases lying between the germline termini. Roughly 540 nanograms of biopsy DNA per sample were submitted for commercial TCRB immunosequencing. Adaptive Biotechnology amplified the CDR3 regions from genomic DNA with a two-step multiplex PCR designed to control amplification bias. In the first PCR, primers covered every V and J gene segment, and in the second PCR, barcodes and Illumina adapters were added. An Illumina instrument was used to sequence the CDR3 libraries. Per the source publication's procedure: The analysis drew on both the pipelines supplied by the vendor and custom analysis of the raw data in R/Bioconductor running R version 3.3.0. Clonality, which ranges from 0 to 1, was calculated as the inverse of the normalised Shannon entropy across all productive clones. High-frequency clones were defined as the share of the repertoire taken up by the top 100 clones, keeping only clones that passed a 95% confidence test. Overlap between samples was measured with the Morisita-Horn index, while repertoire diversity was measured with the Simpson index. This is the immuneACCESS table as TCRdb keeps it, with only in-frame sequences that have V and J called. A part of the clones is gone; compared with another copy, unresolved V genes explain less than half, and the rest is unexplained. That table is the source of V, J and clone size, and D and trimming were worked out from the DNA. The sample has 11,000 to 15,000 clones on record, roughly three quarters of them singletons. The top ten constitute about 18% of the sample.

On this clone: Its specific antigen is unknown. Per-base quality was not reported, and no clone a single base away is much larger than it.

To be eligible, patients had to be adults with ileal or ileocolonic Crohn's disease and an indication for ileocolonic resection. Whole ileal mucosal biopsies were kept frozen at -80 degrees C prior to DNA extraction. Genomic DNA was extracted from frozen whole biopsies with a TRizol-based method and quantified on a NanoDrop 2000 spectrophotometer. The sequence came from an adult with Crohn's disease. The source material was ileal tissue. This chain is built from TRBV29-1 and TRBJ1-2, with no confidently assigned D gene. The CDR3 in this case is CSAKEAPQNTF. The DNA is TGCAGCGCTAAGGAGGCCCCCCAGAACACCTTC.